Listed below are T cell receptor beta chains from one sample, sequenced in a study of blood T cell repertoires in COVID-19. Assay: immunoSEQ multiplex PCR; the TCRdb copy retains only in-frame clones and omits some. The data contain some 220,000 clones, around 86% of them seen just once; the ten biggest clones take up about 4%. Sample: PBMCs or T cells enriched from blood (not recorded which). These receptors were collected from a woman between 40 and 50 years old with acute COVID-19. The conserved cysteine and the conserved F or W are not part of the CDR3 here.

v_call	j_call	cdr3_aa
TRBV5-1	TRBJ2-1	ASSLVPEAGEQF
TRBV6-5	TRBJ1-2	ASSLSGQRNYGYT
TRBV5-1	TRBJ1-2	ASSRTGGDYGYT
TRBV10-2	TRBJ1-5	ASSPDRGFNQPQH
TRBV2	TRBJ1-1	ASSEVRGGEAF
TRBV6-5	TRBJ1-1	ASSYSFQGNTEAF
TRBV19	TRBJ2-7	ASMGPTGSYEQY
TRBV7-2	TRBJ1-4	ASSLVGGSTNEKLF
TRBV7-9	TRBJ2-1	ASSPIGQHNEQF
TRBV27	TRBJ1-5	ASRSQGPNQPQH
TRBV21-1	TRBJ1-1	ASSTRQDILTEAF
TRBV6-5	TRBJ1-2	ASSYGTGVAYGYT
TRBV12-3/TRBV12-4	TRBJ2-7	ASSLRGSYEQY
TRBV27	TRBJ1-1	ASSLSRGTEAF
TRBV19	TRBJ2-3	ASTPMEGPPTDTQY
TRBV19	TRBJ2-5	ASSIRTSGGLQETQY
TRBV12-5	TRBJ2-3	ASGPGGYPTDTQY
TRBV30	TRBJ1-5	AWGAGSNQPQH
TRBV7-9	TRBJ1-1	APWHTTSTEAF
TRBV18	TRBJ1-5	ASSRSTGGDQPQH
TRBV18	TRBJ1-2	ASSPRNLPEDGYT
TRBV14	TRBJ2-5	ASRHRGASQETQY
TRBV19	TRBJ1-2	ASTGGGYGYT
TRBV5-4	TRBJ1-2	ASSPYPSGLGYT
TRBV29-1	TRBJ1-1	SVEGDRGSTEAF
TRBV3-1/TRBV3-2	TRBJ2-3	ASSQDRASRTDTQY
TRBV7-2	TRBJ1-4	ASSLGGRGRSTNEKLF
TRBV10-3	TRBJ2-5	AIGEGETQY
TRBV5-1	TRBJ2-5	ASSLTSGGGTQY
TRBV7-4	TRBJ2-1	ASHTRDRVPRPPYNEQF
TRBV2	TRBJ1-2	ASRRDRGQGVGYT
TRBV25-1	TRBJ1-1	ASSQGASTEAF
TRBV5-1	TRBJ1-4	ASGPTGAPGEKLF
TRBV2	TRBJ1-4	ASSGLIGGDEKLF
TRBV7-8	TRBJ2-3	ASSFPGYTDTQY
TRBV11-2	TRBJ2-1	ASSSPRAAVYNEQF
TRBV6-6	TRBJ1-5	ASSYDGGLGQPQH
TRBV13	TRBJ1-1	ASSLFRSHYTEAF
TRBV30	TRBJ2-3	AWSGENTDTQY
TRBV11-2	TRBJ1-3	ASSLDPSSGNTIY
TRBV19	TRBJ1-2	ASMQGTVGYT
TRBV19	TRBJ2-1	ATKTQTSGRTYNEQF
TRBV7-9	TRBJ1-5	ASSRSYNQPQH
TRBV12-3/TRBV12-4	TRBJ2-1	ASSESNNEQF
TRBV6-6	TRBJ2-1	ASSQGLAGTSYNEQF
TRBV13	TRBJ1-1	ASSLAGGTEAF
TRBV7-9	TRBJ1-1	ASSLTGGLNTEAF
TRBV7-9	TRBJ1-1	ASSFPGAGTEAF
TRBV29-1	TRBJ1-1	TIGLRNTEAF
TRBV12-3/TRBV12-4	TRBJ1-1	ASRPSGTEAF
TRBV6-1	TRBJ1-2	ASSEAHTGGYGYT